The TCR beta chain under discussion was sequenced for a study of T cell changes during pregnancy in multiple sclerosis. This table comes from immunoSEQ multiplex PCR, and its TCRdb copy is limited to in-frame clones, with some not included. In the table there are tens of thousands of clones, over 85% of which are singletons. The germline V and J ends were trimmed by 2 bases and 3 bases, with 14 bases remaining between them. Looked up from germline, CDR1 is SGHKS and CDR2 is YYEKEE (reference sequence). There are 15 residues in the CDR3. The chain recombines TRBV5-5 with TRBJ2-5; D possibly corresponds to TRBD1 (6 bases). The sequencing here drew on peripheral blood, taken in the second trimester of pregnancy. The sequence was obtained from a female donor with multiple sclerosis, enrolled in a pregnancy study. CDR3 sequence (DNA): TGTGCCAGCAGCTTCACAGGGAAGAGTAAAGAGACCCAGTACTTC. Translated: CASSFTGKSKETQYF.